The sequence of this T cell receptor (beta chain) was determined in a study of pediatric ulcerative colitis. The CDR3 is 16 residues long. The germline V gene encodes CDR1 KGHSH and CDR2 LQKENI. Trimming stripped 5 bases from V and 4 bases from J, with 17 bases between. Measured with immunoSEQ multiplex PCR; TCRdb has only the in-frame clones, and not every one. The sample carries tens of thousands of clones, about 71% recorded once. Study-level findings and limits: Two rectal clonotypes were found only in ulcerative colitis patients, all of them. Blood-rectal clonal overlap within each person was significantly higher in ulcerative colitis patients than controls.

One to two pinch biopsies were taken from the rectum during colonoscopy. In its sample, this clone was seen a few times. Its antigen is as yet unknown. This chain joins TRBV18 and TRBJ1-4, with D perhaps matching TRBD1 (5 bases). Sequencing was performed on gut tissue. The clonotype originates from a boy aged 5-17 years with severe ulcerative colitis. CDR3 in DNA: TGTGCCAGCTCAACCGGGACCAAAAGGGGTAATGAAAAACTGTTTTTT. Translating it yields CASSTGTKRGNEKLFF.